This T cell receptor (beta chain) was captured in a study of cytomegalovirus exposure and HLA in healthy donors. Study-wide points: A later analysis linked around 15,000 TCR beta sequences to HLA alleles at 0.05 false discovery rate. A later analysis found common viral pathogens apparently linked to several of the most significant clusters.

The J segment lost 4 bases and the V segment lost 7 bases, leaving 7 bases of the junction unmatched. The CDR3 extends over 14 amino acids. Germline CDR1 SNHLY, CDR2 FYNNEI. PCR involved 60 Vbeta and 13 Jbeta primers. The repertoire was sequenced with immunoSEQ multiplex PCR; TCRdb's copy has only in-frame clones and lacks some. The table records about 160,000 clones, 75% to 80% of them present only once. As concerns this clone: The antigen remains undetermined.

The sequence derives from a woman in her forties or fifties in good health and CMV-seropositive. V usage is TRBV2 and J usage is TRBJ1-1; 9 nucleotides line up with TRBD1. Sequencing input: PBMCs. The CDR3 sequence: CASTPQGAVTEAFF. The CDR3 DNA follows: TGTGCCAGCACCCCACAGGGGGCGGTCACTGAAGCTTTCTTT.